The rows below give T cell receptor beta chains drawn from one sample of a study of T cell repertoires in cytomegalovirus infection. TCRdb re-called the reads with MiXCR, one entry per CDR3 protein. Counted here are 400,000 or so distinct CDR3 sequences, roughly 18% occurring once; the ten biggest clones make up 8.7%. Specimen: PBMCs. The receptors derive from a human donor in good health (CMV status not recorded). Some clones in this sample may be carry-over from other donors' samples. Each CDR3 is given with its conserved first and last residue. D genes are given only for firm matches. Size is omitted from some rows. Given values are once, few, many or a class for expanded clones.

J	D	size	V	CDR3	DNA
TRBJ2-3	-	many	TRBV7-2	CASSFRGASTDTQYF	TGTGCCAGCAGCTTTAGGGGTGCTAGCACAGATACGCAGTATTTT
TRBJ1-5	-	-	TRBV20-1	CSATGGGQPQHF	TGCAGTGCTACGGGTGGAGGTCAGCCCCAGCATTTT
TRBJ1-1	-	many	TRBV7-2	CASSQRASLSNTEAFF	TGTGCCAGCAGCCAACGCGCAAGTCTATCTAACACTGAAGCTTTCTTT
TRBJ2-1	TRBD1	few	TRBV12-3/TRBV12-4	CASSVGTVPEQFF	TGTGCCAGCAGTGTAGGGACAGTTCCTGAGCAGTTCTTC
TRBJ1-6	TRBD1	few	TRBV7-8	CASSFPDRGSPLHF	TGTGCCAGCAGCTTTCCGGACAGGGGGTCACCCCTCCACTTT
TRBJ2-1	-	-	TRBV7-2	CASSLTSAVEQFF	TGTGCCAGCAGCTTAACGAGCGCGGTTGAGCAGTTCTTC
TRBJ1-5	-	many	TRBV7-2	CASSDYSNQPQHF	TGTGCCAGCAGCGACTATAGCAATCAGCCCCAGCATTTT
TRBJ1-2	-	-	TRBV28	CAISYNVGPGYTF	TGTGCCATCAGTTATAATGTGGGACCTGGCTACACCTTC
TRBJ1-2	-	many	TRBV5-4	CASSLTRVDGYTF	TGTGCCAGCAGCTTGACCCGGGTGGATGGCTACACCTTC
TRBJ2-6	-	-	TRBV9	CASSVGIKAGANVLTF	TGTGCCAGCAGCGTAGGTATTAAGGCTGGGGCCAACGTCCTGACTTTC